The 20 T cell receptor beta chains below come from one sample, sequenced in a study of metastatic and nonmetastatic thyroid tumors. TCRdb reassembled clones from the PCR reads with MiXCR. This sample has tens of thousands of clones, with about 30% found just once. Prior to thyroid surgery, none of the patients had received any treatment. Sequencing was performed on blood. The receptor source for this set is a male donor with papillary thyroid cancer or a benign thyroid nodule (not recorded which). Some clones in this sample may be carry-over from other donors' samples.

This clone occurred many times. The chain is built from TRBV28 and TRBJ2-1, with unresolved D. Germline-derived CDR1 and CDR2 are MDHEN and SYDVKM. The CDR3 runs 11 residues. Trimming cost V 6 bases and J 2 bases, with 2 bases left between them. The CDR3 DNA is TGTGCCAGCAGCCCCTACAATGAGCAGTTCTTC. This translates into CASSPYNEQFF.

The chain uses TRBV28 and TRBJ2-7, with 13 bases fitting TRBD2. Germline CDR1 reads MDHEN; CDR2 reads SYDVKM. Trimming at V came to 5 bases and at J to 2 bases, leaving 3 bases not matched to a gene. The CDR3 runs 15 residues. CDR3 amino acids: CASSPGLAGAYEQYF. DNA of the CDR3: TGTGCCAGCAGTCCTGGACTAGCGGGAGCCTACGAGCAGTACTTC.

Concerning this clone itself: Mismatch with germline at one junction end may stem from a read error. This chain uses TRBV7-3 with TRBJ1-3; D not resolved. The CDR3 spans 11 residues. Looked up from germline, CDR1 is SGHTA and CDR2 is FQGTGA. The DNA of the CDR3 is TGTGCCAGCAACTCTAGAAACACCATATATTTT. Its protein is CASNSRNTIYF.

This clone appeared many times. The chain recombines TRBV10-1 with TRBJ2-3; unclear D gene. V lost 0 bases to trimming and J lost 6 bases, with 10 bases between them. Germline-derived CDR1 and CDR2 are WNHNN and SYGVQD (reference sequence). The CDR3 covers 14 residues. The CDR3 DNA reads as TGCGCCAGCAGTGAGTCGACCCGTTTGGATACGCAGTATTTT. Protein: CASSESTRLDTQYF.

The chain recombines TRBV6-1 with TRBJ2-2, with D maybe TRBD2 (5 bases). The germline CDR1 and CDR2 sequences are MNHNS and SASEGT. V lost 2 bases and J lost 1, with 8 bases in between. This CDR3 contains 15 residues. Here the CDR3 reads CASSERRLNTGELFF. Here the CDR3 DNA reads TGTGCCAGCAGTGAAAGGAGGCTGAACACCGGGGAGCTGTTTTTT.

This clone came up a few times. V usage is TRBV3-1 and J usage is TRBJ2-3, with 9 bases identical to TRBD2. V lost 4 bases, J lost 6 bases, and 8 bases stayed unmatched. Germline loops: CDR1 LGHDT, CDR2 YNNKEL (reference sequence). The CDR3 contains 15 residues. The CDR3 bases are TGTGCCAGCAGCCCCTCGGCGGGAGGGCTGGATACGCAGTATTTT. Its protein product is CASSPSAGGLDTQYF.

The V gene is TRBV2, the J gene TRBJ2-6; D unclear. Germline V lookup: CDR1 SNHLY, CDR2 FYNNEI. Trimming removed 4 bases from V and 0 bases from J, with 10 bases in between. This CDR3 is built from 16 residues. The CDR3, as DNA: TGTGCCAGCAGTGGTTCGCTTCTCTCTGGGGCCAACGTCCTGACTTTC. Translated, it gives CASSGSLLSGANVLTF.

This clone was recorded at least ten times. The chain is built from TRBV18 and TRBJ2-3; 9 bases are a match to TRBD2. Germline V gene lookup returns CDR1 KGHSH and CDR2 LQKENI. V shed 7 bases and J 0 bases; nucleotides not matched to a gene: 8. CDR3 length equals 16 residues. The CDR3 nucleotides are TGTGCCAGCTTATCGACGACTAGCGGTAGCACAGATACGCAGTATTTT. The encoded protein is CASLSTTSGSTDTQYF.

The CDR3 DNA reads as TGCGCCAGCAGCCAGCCTGGACTGAGCTCCTACGAGCAGTACTTC. This encodes CASSQPGLSSYEQYF. The V gene is TRBV4-1, the J gene TRBJ2-7, with D perhaps TRBD2 (5 bases). Germline CDR1 reads MGHRA; CDR2 reads YSYEKL. CDR3 length: 15 residues. The V end lost 3 bases, the J end lost 0 bases, and 12 bases lay between the germline ends.

The rearrangement links TRBV28 to TRBJ1-1; TRBD1 might be the D (5 bases). Germline loops: CDR1 MDHEN, CDR2 SYDVKM. Trimming removed 1 base at V and 5 bases at J, with 8 bases between. This CDR3 region has 13 residues. CDR3 region: CASSLSRGTEAFF. In nucleotides, the CDR3 is TGTGCCAGCAGTTTATCCCGGGGGACTGAAGCTTTCTTT.

This rearrangement joins TRBV5-5 to TRBJ1-5; 7 bases align to TRBD1. J was trimmed by 3 bases and V by 3 bases; bases with no gene match: 9. Germline V gene sequence: CDR1 SGHKS, CDR2 YYEKEE (reference sequence). CDR3 size: 16 residues. DNA for the CDR3: TGTGCCAGCAGCTCTAAGGACAGGCTAAACAATCAGCCCCAGCATTTT. It codes for CASSSKDRLNNQPQHF.

This chain connects TRBV6-1 to TRBJ2-1; D is uncertain. Per germline, CDR1 MNHNS and CDR2 SASEGT. Trimming left V 2 bases short and J 6 bases short, with 8 bases between. This CDR3 has 13 residues. The CDR3 sequence: CASSEFIGNEQFF. DNA of the CDR3: TGTGCCAGCAGTGAATTCATAGGCAATGAGCAGTTCTTC.

The genes are TRBV11-2 and TRBJ2-7, with TRBD1 as a possible D gene (6 bases). Germline assignment: CDR1 SGHAT and CDR2 FQNNGV. The CDR3 runs to 14 residues. V was clipped by 5 bases and J by 0 bases, with 11 bases between them. The CDR3 DNA follows: TGTGCCAGCAGCCCGACGGACAGCTCCTACGAGCAGTACTTC. Its protein is CASSPTDSSYEQYF.

The genes are TRBV5-1 and TRBJ2-3, with 10 bases lining up with TRBD2. The CDR3 runs 15 residues. V trimming: 6 bases; J trimming: 3 bases; junction bases outside the gene matches: 7. The germline V gene encodes CDR1 SGHRS and CDR2 YFSETQ. CDR3 sequence (DNA): TGCGCCAGCACTAGCGGGAGCGGGGGAACAGATACGCAGTATTTT. It specifies CASTSGSGGTDTQYF.

The chain employs TRBV28 and TRBJ2-2, with 8 bases that match TRBD1. The germline gives CDR1 MDHEN, CDR2 SYDVKM. V dropped 3 bases and J dropped 6; count of bases not matched to a gene: 6. This CDR3 is 15 amino acids long. CDR3 sequence (DNA): TGTGCCAGCAGTTTCGCAGGGGGCGCCTCCGGGGAGCTGTTTTTT. This translates into CASSFAGGASGELFF.

The chain recombines TRBV11-1 with TRBJ1-1; maybe TRBD1 (6 bases). The CDR3 contains 13 residues. Germline CDR1 and CDR2: SGHAT and FQDESV (reference sequence). V was shortened by 8 bases and J by 2 bases, with 12 bases between the two germline ends. This CDR3 is CASSQGPNTEAFF. CDR3 nucleotide sequence: TGTGCCAGCTCCCAGGGGCCAAACACTGAAGCTTTCTTT.

CDR3 bases: TGTGCCAGCAGTTCAAGCAGCGGGAGGGCTTACAATGAGCAGTTCTTC. It specifies CASSSSSGRAYNEQFF. This chain joins TRBV28 and TRBJ2-1, with 10 bases that match TRBD2. This CDR3 is 16 amino acids long. The germline V gene encodes CDR1 MDHEN and CDR2 SYDVKM. V shed 4 bases, J shed 4 bases, and the junction held 7 bases outside the gene matches.

In regard to this clone: Possible read error: a much larger clone is one base away. This CDR3 is also generated by other DNA sequences in the sample. This chain uses TRBV7-8 with TRBJ1-2; no clear D gene. The CDR3 is made up of 12 amino acids. Germline CDR1 reads SGHVS; CDR2 reads FQNEAQ. V lost 1 base to trimming and J lost 4 bases, with 4 bases between them. CDR3 in DNA: TGTGCCAGCAGCTTAGGAGGCTATGGCTACACCTTC. Translated, it gives CASSLGGYGYTF.

This clone was counted between two and nine times. The rearrangement uses TRBV20-1 and TRBJ2-7; 7 nucleotides agree with TRBD2. From germline, CDR1 is DFQATT and CDR2 SNEGSKA (reference sequence). V shed 0 bases, J shed 4 bases, and the junction held 9 bases outside the gene matches. This CDR3 has 15 residues. For the CDR3, the DNA is TGCAGTGCTAGAGATCGGGCGGGAGCTCTGTACGAGCAGTACTTC. This codes for CSARDRAGALYEQYF.

The chain links TRBV13 to TRBJ1-2; D possibly corresponds to TRBD1 (5 bases). The CDR3 consists of 14 residues. Germline lookup yields CDR1 PRHDT and CDR2 FYEKMQ (reference sequence). Trimming left V 5 bases short and J 8 bases short, with 18 bases between. The CDR3 DNA reads as TGTGCCAGCAGCGAAAAAATAGGGGCGTTGGGCTACACCTTC. It encodes CASSEKIGALGYTF.